One sample yielded the 32 T cell receptor beta chains listed below, sequenced in a study of shared clonotypes between healthy human individuals. Assay used: immunoSEQ multiplex PCR; TCRdb lists only in-frame clones, some missing. The sample includes about 2,200,000 clones, approximately 94% of them seen just once. CD8 cells regarded as naive lacked CD45RO, were positively chosen for CCR7, and omitted terminally differentiated effector memory CD45RA+ cells. Sample: naive CD8+ T cells from PBMCs. All receptors derive from a man younger than 30 in good health. Some clones in this sample may be carry-over from other donors' samples.

In the case of this clone: An end of the junction differs from the germline gene, which may be a read error. The same CDR3 arises from other DNA sequences in this sample as well. The chain recombines TRBV7-3 with TRBJ2-5; D remains ambiguous. CDR1 and CDR2 from the germline V gene are SGHTA and FQGTGA. The CDR3 runs 13 residues. The DNA for the CDR3 is TGCGCCAGCAGCTTACGCGGTCAAGAGACCCAGTACTTC. Translation: CASSLRGQETQYF.

Concerning this clone itself: The sample carries other DNA sequences with the same CDR3. The V and J genes are TRBV9 and TRBJ2-7, with 10 bases identical to TRBD2. The junction had 5 bases not matched to a gene; V was cut back by 3 bases and J by 5 bases. Germline-derived CDR1 and CDR2 are SGDLS and YYNGEE. There are 14 residues in the CDR3. The CDR3 reads CASSAGTSVDEQYF. DNA of the CDR3: TGTGCCAGCAGCGCCGGGACTAGCGTCGACGAGCAGTACTTC.

The chain combines TRBV9 with TRBJ2-6; D is possibly TRBD1 or TRBD2 (5 bases each). The CDR3 sequence is 17 residues long. V dropped 0 bases and J dropped 4 bases, with 14 bases sitting between them. The germline V gene has CDR1 SGDLS and CDR2 YYNGEE. The CDR3 loop reads CASSVVFVGTGANVLTF. The CDR3 region has the DNA TGTGCCAGCAGCGTAGTGTTTGTAGGGACCGGGGCCAACGTCCTGACTTTC. The entire variable domain, with the rest obtained from reference TRBV9 and TRBJ2-6, is as follows: DSGVTQTPKHLITATGQRVTLRCSPRSGDLSVYWYQQSLDQGLQFLIQYYNGEERAKGNILERFSAQQFPDLHSELNLSSLELGDSALYFCASSVVFVGTGANVLTFGAGSRLTVL.

The chain links TRBV7-9 to TRBJ1-2, with unresolved D. V lost 1 base and J lost 8, with 14 bases in between. The CDR3 spans 14 residues. Germline CDR1 is SEHNR and CDR2 is FQNEAQ (reference sequence). DNA of the CDR3: TGTGCCAGCAGCTTAGACGCCCCTCGGCAGGGCTACACCTTC. It codes for CASSLDAPRQGYTF.

The CDR3 bases are TGTGCCAGCAGCGTAGGTGCAGGGTACAACGAGCAGTACTTC. Translating it yields CASSVGAGYNEQYF. This chain connects TRBV9 to TRBJ2-7; maybe TRBD1 (5 bases). Germline CDR1 reads SGDLS; CDR2 reads YYNGEE. CDR3 size: 14 residues. V gave up 0 bases and J gave up 5 bases, with 12 bases separating them. The full variable domain, with the rest looked up from reference TRBV9 and TRBJ2-7, is DSGVTQTPKHLITATGQRVTLRCSPRSGDLSVYWYQQSLDQGLQFLIQYYNGEERAKGNILERFSAQQFPDLHSELNLSSLELGDSALYFCASSVGAGYNEQYFGPGTRLTVT.

As for this clone: One end of the junction varies from germline; a read error may be responsible. This chain uses TRBV4-1 with TRBJ1-2; D not certain. The CDR3 has 14 amino acids. Germline V CDR1 and CDR2: MGHRA, YSYEKL. This CDR3 is CASSQDSGSDGHTF. DNA of the CDR3: TGCGCCAGCAGCCAAGATTCGGGGAGCGATGGCCACACCTTC.

The chain joins TRBV11-2 to TRBJ2-1, with 9 positions matching TRBD2. The CDR3 is made up of 14 amino acids. Germline trimming cut 10 bases from V and 4 bases from J; bases unmatched to any gene: 8. Looked up from germline, CDR1 is SGHAT and CDR2 is FQNNGV. In DNA form, the CDR3 reads TGTGCCACCGGGTGGCGGGAGGGATACAATGAGCAGTTCTTC. Amino acid sequence: CATGWREGYNEQFF.

The table lists this clone with a few counts. The V call is TRBV27, the J call TRBJ1-1, with D unclear. Germline-derived CDR1 and CDR2 are MNHEY and SMNVEV (reference sequence). The length of the CDR3 is 12 residues. The V gene lost 4 bases and the J gene lost 7 bases, with 10 bases spanning the gap. CDR3 bases: TGTGCCAGCAGTTACATTGGGGATGAAGCTTTCTTT. It codes for CASSYIGDEAFF.

The chain joins TRBV30 to TRBJ2-1; 7 bases are a match to TRBD2. There are 16 residues in the CDR3. Per germline, CDR1 GTSNPN and CDR2 SVGIG (reference sequence). Trimming removed 1 base from V and 2 bases from J; junction bases left unmatched: 8. CDR3 protein: CAWSALGGNAYNEQFF. The CDR3 coding sequence is TGTGCCTGGAGTGCCCTGGGAGGGAATGCCTACAATGAGCAGTTCTTC.

The chain combines TRBV5-4 with TRBJ1-4, with D tentatively TRBD1 (5 bases). CDR1 and CDR2 (germline): SGHNT, YYREEE (reference sequence). The germline V and J ends were trimmed by 5 bases and 8 bases, with 13 bases remaining between them. There are 13 residues in the CDR3. As DNA, the CDR3 is TGTGCCAGCAGTAGGTCAGGGCGAGAAAAACTGTTTTTT. This translates into CASSRSGREKLFF.

This CDR3 reads CASSTIGGSRGQETQYF. CDR3 coding DNA: TGTGCCAGCAGCACTATAGGGGGCAGCCGGGGCCAAGAGACCCAGTACTTC. V is TRBV13 and J is TRBJ2-5, with 7 bases fitting TRBD1. V was clipped by 5 bases and J by 1 base; unmatched bases: 13. The CDR3 contains 17 residues. The germline V gene encodes CDR1 PRHDT and CDR2 FYEKMQ (reference sequence).

CDR3 amino acids: CALIRAGELFF. For the CDR3, the DNA is TGTGCCCTAATCCGAGCGGGGGAGCTGTTTTTT. The chain recombines TRBV27 with TRBJ2-2; the D is unclear. This CDR3 contains 11 residues. Trimming took off 11 bases at V and 8 bases at J, with 12 bases between the two ends. The germline V gene encodes CDR1 MNHEY and CDR2 SMNVEV (reference sequence).

The chain is built from TRBV28 and TRBJ2-7, with TRBD2 identical over 9 bases. This CDR3 contains 15 residues. The germline V gene encodes CDR1 MDHEN and CDR2 SYDVKM. Germline trimming cut 1 base from V and 0 bases from J; bases unmatched to any gene: 1. This CDR3 reads CASSLLAGASYEQYF. In DNA, the CDR3 is TGTGCCAGCAGTTTATTAGCGGGAGCCTCCTACGAGCAGTACTTC.

CDR3 bases: TGTGCCAGCAGTGAAGCCCCAGGACCTGGGGCCAACGTCCTGACTTTC. Its protein is CASSEAPGPGANVLTF. This sequence joins TRBV2 and TRBJ2-6; D is undetermined. The CDR3 spans 16 residues. Trimming removed 0 bases at V and 2 bases at J, with 8 bases between. Germline V gives CDR1 SNHLY, CDR2 FYNNEI.

The chain employs TRBV27 and TRBJ1-6; D is possibly TRBD1 (6 bases). The CDR3 sequence is 15 residues long. The V gene's germline CDR1 is MNHEY and CDR2 SMNVEV (reference sequence). V dropped 5 bases and J dropped 8 bases, with 16 bases sitting between them. CDR3 sequence (DNA): TGTGCCAGCAGTAACTTGGGACAAGCGGATTCACCCCTCCACTTT. The encoded protein is CASSNLGQADSPLHF.

This chain joins TRBV21-1 and TRBJ2-6; the table's D call of TRBD2 was not tested on the DNA. TRBV21-1 is listed as a pseudogene. The CDR3 has 19 amino acids. Here the CDR3 reads CASSANGVIGRPGANVLTF. The CDR3 region has the DNA TGTGCCAGCAGCGCCAACGGGGTCATAGGCCGGCCTGGGGCCAACGTCCTGACTTTC.

The chain couples TRBV9 to TRBJ2-2; TRBD2 matches 7 bases. The CDR3 is made up of 18 amino acids. Losses at the gene ends were 3 bases for V and 0 bases for J; bases not matched to a gene: 11. Per the germline V gene, CDR1 is SGDLS and CDR2 is YYNGEE. CDR3 sequence (DNA): TGTGCCAGCAGCGAATCCCCAGCTAGCGGAGCGAACACCGGGGAGCTGTTTTTT. This translates into CASSESPASGANTGELFF.

J is TRBJ2-4 and V is TRBV28; 7 bases are a match to TRBD1. Trimming took 5 bases from V and 1 from J; bases not matched to a gene: 11. The CDR3 sequence is 17 residues long. Looked up from germline, CDR1 is MDHEN and CDR2 is SYDVKM. For the CDR3, the DNA is TGTGCCAGCAGTCCACAGACAGGGTGGGAGGCCAAAAACATTCAGTACTTC. It specifies CASSPQTGWEAKNIQYF. Looking up the rest from reference TRBV28 and TRBJ2-4 gives the full variable domain: DVKVTQSSRYLVKRTGEKVFLECVQDMDHENMFWYRQDPGLGLRLIYFSYDVKMKEKGDIPEGYSVSREKKERFSLILESASTNQTSMYLCASSPQTGWEAKNIQYFGAGTRLSVL.

The chain carries TRBV28 and TRBJ2-6; tentatively, D is TRBD2 (5 bases). CDR3 length equals 17 residues. The V and J ends lost 4 bases and 0 bases respectively, with 13 bases between them. Germline assignment: CDR1 MDHEN and CDR2 SYDVKM. The CDR3 protein is CASSSSIRGSGANVLTF. The CDR3 DNA reads TGTGCCAGCAGTTCGTCCATCCGGGGCTCTGGGGCCAACGTCCTGACTTTC.

V gene TRBV7-6 combines with J gene TRBJ1-3; 7 nucleotides align to TRBD1. Germline trimming cut 2 bases from V and 4 bases from J; bases unmatched to any gene: 20. There are 20 residues in the CDR3. The germline V gene encodes CDR1 SGHVS and CDR2 FNYEAQ. The CDR3 sequence: CASSLLEAGQIPGLGNTIYF. CDR3 bases: TGTGCCAGCAGCTTACTCGAGGCGGGACAGATCCCAGGGCTGGGAAACACCATATATTTT.

This chain joins TRBV10-3 and TRBJ2-3, with D unresolved. The CDR3 has 15 residues. CDR1 ENHRY and CDR2 SYGVKD come from the germline V gene. The V gene lost 6 bases and the J gene lost 4 bases, with 17 bases spanning the gap. CDR3 protein: CAIRMDGRRPDTQYF. The CDR3 DNA reads TGTGCCATCAGAATGGACGGCAGGAGACCAGATACGCAGTATTTT.

The V call is TRBV28, the J call TRBJ1-5, with D unresolved. V lost 5 bases, J lost 4 bases, and 15 bases lay in between. This CDR3 contains 15 residues. Per the germline V gene, CDR1 is MDHEN and CDR2 is SYDVKM. The CDR3 sequence is CASSVTPSFNQPQHF. The CDR3 nucleotides read TGTGCCAGCAGTGTGACTCCAAGCTTTAATCAGCCCCAGCATTTT. Based on the CDR3 plus reference TRBV28 and TRBJ1-5, the full variable domain is DVKVTQSSRYLVKRTGEKVFLECVQDMDHENMFWYRQDPGLGLRLIYFSYDVKMKEKGDIPEGYSVSREKKERFSLILESASTNQTSMYLCASSVTPSFNQPQHFGDGTRLSIL.

This chain joins TRBV27 and TRBJ1-5; a possible D gene is TRBD1 (6 bases). The CDR3 extends over 13 amino acids. CDR1 is MNHEY, CDR2 SMNVEV, per germline (reference sequence). The V end lost 5 bases, the J end lost 16 bases, and 21 bases lay between the germline ends. CDR3 region: CASSPRGAGAQHF. DNA of the CDR3: TGTGCCAGCAGTCCCCGGGGGGCAGGGGCGCAACATTTT.

Regarding this clone: The same CDR3 can be traced to other DNA sequences in this sample. V and J are TRBV7-6 and TRBJ2-1; D may be TRBD1 (6 bases). Trimming removed 3 bases at V and 8 bases at J, with 11 bases between. The V gene's germline CDR1 is SGHVS and CDR2 FNYEAQ. The CDR3 contains 13 residues. The CDR3 DNA sequence: TGTGCCAGCAGCTTTCGCAGGGGCGATGAGCAGTTCTTC. Amino acids: CASSFRRGDEQFF.

This clone was detected once. This chain joins TRBV27 and TRBJ2-1, with 9 bases aligning to TRBD2. Germline V gene data show CDR1 as MNHEY and CDR2 as SMNVEV (reference sequence). The trim removed 2 bases at V and 7 bases at J, leaving 6 bases unmatched. CDR3 length: 15 residues. The CDR3 DNA reads TGTGCCAGCAGTTTAGTAGCGGGAGTAGGGAATGAGCAGTTCTTC. This translates into CASSLVAGVGNEQFF.

The gene calls are TRBV5-8 and TRBJ2-1; D is unclear. The CDR3 spans 14 residues. With 5 bases removed from V and 4 bases from J, the gap between germline ends came to 13 bases. The germline CDR1 and CDR2 sequences are SGHTS and YDEGEE. The CDR3 region is CASSTFLDYNEQFF. The CDR3, as DNA: TGTGCCAGCAGTACGTTCTTGGATTACAATGAGCAGTTCTTC. The full variable domain, in which reference TRBV5-8 and TRBJ2-1 provide the parts outside the CDR3, is EAGVTQSPTHLIKTRGQQATLRCSPISGHTSVYWYQQALGLGLQFLLWYDEGEERNRGNFPPRFSGRQFPNYSSELNVNALELEDSALYLCASSTFLDYNEQFFGPGTRLTVL.

The gene calls are TRBV7-9 and TRBJ1-2, with 9 bases fitting TRBD1. This CDR3 spans 15 amino acids. Germline CDR1 is SEHNR and CDR2 is FQNEAQ (reference sequence). V lost 5 bases to trimming and J lost 0 bases; unmatched junction nucleotides: 4. This chain's CDR3 is CASSDGTGSNYGYTF. The CDR3 nucleotides read TGTGCCAGCAGCGACGGGACAGGGTCTAACTATGGCTACACCTTC.

The chain uses TRBV27 and TRBJ2-7; 9 bases agree with TRBD1. The CDR3 is 14 residues long. From germline, CDR1 is MNHEY and CDR2 SMNVEV (reference sequence). The trim removed 6 bases at V and 3 bases at J, leaving 6 bases unmatched. The CDR3 here is CASSVQGANYEQYF. The CDR3 bases are TGTGCCAGCAGCGTACAGGGGGCGAACTACGAGCAGTACTTC.

The chain combines TRBV6-5 with TRBJ2-5, with D unresolved. Trimming removed 2 bases from V and 5 bases from J, with 18 bases in between. The germline CDR1 and CDR2 sequences are MNHEY and SVGAGI. CDR3 length: 16 amino acids. In nucleotides, the CDR3 is TGTGCCAGCAGTTACGAGTTAGGCTCCCCGTTGGAGACCCAGTACTTC. This sequence encodes CASSYELGSPLETQYF.

The J gene is TRBJ2-7, the V gene TRBV6-1, with a weak D call TRBD1 (5 bases). V was clipped by 0 bases and J by 2 bases, with 17 bases between them. CDR3 length: 17 amino acids. In germline, CDR1 is MNHNS, CDR2 SASEGT. The CDR3 loop reads CASSEAALTVTTYEQYF. The DNA of the CDR3 is TGTGCCAGCAGTGAAGCCGCCTTGACAGTTACTACCTACGAGCAGTACTTC.

The chain recombines TRBV4-3 with TRBJ1-6; a possible D gene is TRBD1 (6 bases). Germline V lookup: CDR1 LGHNA, CDR2 YSLEER. V lost 0 bases, J lost 9 bases, and 9 bases lay in between. The CDR3 length is 14 residues. As DNA, the CDR3 is TGCGCCAGCAGCCAAGATAGGGGGGTTTCACCCCTCCACTTT. Translation: CASSQDRGVSPLHF.

The chain has TRBV10-3 and TRBJ1-1; D may be TRBD1 (5 bases). Germline CDR1 is ENHRY and CDR2 is SYGVKD. V shed 4 bases and J shed 1 base, with 10 bases lying between them. The CDR3 sequence is 14 residues long. Here the CDR3 DNA reads TGTGCCATCAGTGGTCCGGGGACGAACACTGAAGCTTTCTTT. This gives the protein CAISGPGTNTEAFF.